This paragraph covers one TCR beta chain sequence. The data originate from a study of blood T cell repertoires in COVID-19. The ends lost 6 bases at V and 6 bases at J; junction bases unmatched: 5. Germline loops: CDR1 LNHDA, CDR2 SQIVND (reference sequence). This CDR3 region has 13 residues. Profiling relied on immunoSEQ multiplex PCR, and the TCRdb table lists in-frame clones only, not all of them. The sample contains some 140,000 clones, over 70% of which appear only once. This sequence joins TRBV19 and TRBJ1-2, with TRBD1 matching over 9 bases. Sequenced material: peripheral blood. This receptor was obtained from an elderly man with acute or convalescent COVID-19. CDR3 amino acids: CASRGTGGDGYTF. The DNA of the CDR3 is TGTGCCAGTAGGGGTACAGGGGGCGATGGCTACACCTTC.